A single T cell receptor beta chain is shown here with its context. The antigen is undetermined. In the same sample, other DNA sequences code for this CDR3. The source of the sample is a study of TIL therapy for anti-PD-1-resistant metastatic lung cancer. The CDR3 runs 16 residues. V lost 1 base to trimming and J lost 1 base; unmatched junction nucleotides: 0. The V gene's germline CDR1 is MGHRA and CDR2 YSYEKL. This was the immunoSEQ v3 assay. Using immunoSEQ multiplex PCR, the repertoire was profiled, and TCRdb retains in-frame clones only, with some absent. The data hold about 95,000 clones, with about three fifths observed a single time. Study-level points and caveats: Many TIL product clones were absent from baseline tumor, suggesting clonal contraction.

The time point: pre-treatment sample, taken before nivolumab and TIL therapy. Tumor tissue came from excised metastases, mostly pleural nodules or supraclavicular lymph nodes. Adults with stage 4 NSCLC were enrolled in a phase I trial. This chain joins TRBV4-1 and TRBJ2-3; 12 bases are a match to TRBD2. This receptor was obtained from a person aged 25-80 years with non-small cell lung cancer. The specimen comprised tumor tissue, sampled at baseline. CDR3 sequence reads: CASSQGLAGGTDTQYF. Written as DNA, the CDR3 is TGCGCCAGCAGCCAAGGACTAGCGGGGGGCACAGATACGCAGTATTTT.